One TCR beta chain is described in this entry. This CDR3 has 15 amino acids. The V gene's germline CDR1 is SGHNT and CDR2 YYREEE (reference sequence). Trimming removed 0 bases from V and 6 bases from J, with 15 bases in between. This sample is part of a study of blood T cell repertoires in COVID-19. Study-level information: Samples taken during acute and convalescent COVID-19 were collected in the United States, Italy and Spain. The analysed material was cDNA or gDNA that came from T cells, B-cell-depleted T cells, or PBMCs.

Per the original methods: Amplified reference gene primers provided the basis for estimating nucleated cell counts. The table came from immunoSEQ multiplex PCR; TCRdb's copy has only in-frame clones and leaves some out. The V and J calls and clone size are taken from that table; D and trimming were inferred from the DNA. The sample records under 200,000 clones, roughly 84% being singletons. The sequence was obtained from a woman older than 75 with acute or convalescent COVID-19. The rearrangement uses TRBV5-4 and TRBJ2-5; D perhaps matches TRBD1 (6 bases). The sequenced material came from peripheral blood. CDR3 amino acids: CASSLEATGSKTQYF. CDR3 nucleotides: TGTGCCAGCAGCTTGGAGGCGACAGGCTCGAAGACCCAGTACTTC.